Listed below are T cell receptor beta chains from one sample, sequenced in a study of blood T cell repertoires in COVID-19. Clones were sequenced by immunoSEQ multiplex PCR, and TCRdb holds only the in-frame ones, with some missing. The table includes some 370,000 clones, around 90% detected once. The specimen sequenced was peripheral blood. Receptors originate from a man younger than 35 with active or convalescent COVID-19. CDR3s include the opening cysteine and the closing phenylalanine or tryptophan. The D gene is left open where the match is weak. Only some rows state a clone size, as once, few, many or a class for expanded clones.

v_gene	d_gene	j_gene	abundance	CDR3nt	CDR3aa
TRBV5-1	-	TRBJ1-5	few	TGCGCCAGCAGATCGGACAAGCCGAAATCGCCCCAGCATTTT	CASRSDKPKSPQHF
TRBV15	TRBD2	TRBJ2-1	-	TGTGCCACCAGCCCTCGGACTAGCGGGGTTGATGAGCAGTTCTTC	CATSPRTSGVDEQFF
TRBV3-1/TRBV3-2	-	TRBJ1-1	-	TGTGCCAGCAGCCGGTCCGGGAAGACTGAAGCTTTCTTT	CASSRSGKTEAFF
TRBV3-1/TRBV3-2	-	TRBJ1-1	-	TGTGCCAGCAGCCAACTTCTTATGAACACTGAAGCTTTCTTT	CASSQLLMNTEAFF
TRBV11-2	-	TRBJ2-7	-	TGTGCCAGCAGACCCATTGGGGACTCCCTCTCCGAGCAGTACTTC	CASRPIGDSLSEQYF
TRBV2	-	TRBJ1-2	many	TGTGCCAGCAGTTTTCAGTACTATGGCTACACCTTC	CASSFQYYGYTF
TRBV19	-	TRBJ2-7	-	TGTGCCAGTAGTCCAGGACACGGTCAATACGAGCAGTACTTC	CASSPGHGQYEQYF
TRBV3-1/TRBV3-2	-	TRBJ2-4	-	TGTGCCAGCAGCCAAGAGGAGTTGAGTATTCAGTACTTC	CASSQEELSIQYF
TRBV28	-	TRBJ2-7	-	TGTGCCAGCAGTGAGGGTATTTACGAGCAGTACTTC	CASSEGIYEQYF
TRBV29-1	TRBD1	TRBJ2-2	few	TGCAGCGTCCTCGACAGGGGAGGGGAGCTGTTTTTT	CSVLDRGGELFF
TRBV7-3	TRBD1	TRBJ2-7	-	TGTGCCAGCAGTCCGGGGACAGGGTTGGGAGAGCAGTACTTC	CASSPGTGLGEQYF
TRBV5-1	-	TRBJ2-7	-	TGCGCCAGCAGCCAAGCAGGCACCAGCTCCTACGAGCAGTACTTC	CASSQAGTSSYEQYF
TRBV7-3	TRBD1	TRBJ1-6	-	TGTGCCAGCAGCTCTCACCGACAGGGGCAGAATTCACCCCTCCACTTT	CASSSHRQGQNSPLHF
TRBV6-4	-	TRBJ2-3	-	TGTGCCAGCAGTAAGACAGGAGAGGCAGATACGCAGTATTTT	CASSKTGEADTQYF
TRBV29-1	TRBD1	TRBJ2-1	-	TGCAGCGTCCTCGGGACAGTCAATGAGCAGTTCTTC	CSVLGTVNEQFF
TRBV27	TRBD1	TRBJ2-1	-	TGTGCCAGCAGTTTATACGGGACAGGAGCCTACAATGAGCAGTTCTTC	CASSLYGTGAYNEQFF
TRBV7-3	-	TRBJ1-6	-	TGTGCCAGCAGCTTAATCGGTTATAATTCACCCCTCCACTTT	CASSLIGYNSPLHF
TRBV28	-	TRBJ1-1	-	TGTGCCAGCAATGGAGGGAACATGAACACTGAAGCTTTCTTT	CASNGGNMNTEAFF
TRBV6-5	TRBD1	TRBJ1-1	-	TGTGCCAGCATTACAGGGGGCACTGAAGCTTTCTTT	CASITGGTEAFF
TRBV6-2/TRBV6-3	TRBD2	TRBJ2-7	-	TGTGCCAGCAGTTACGGGCTAGCGGGACTATCCGAGCAGTACTTC	CASSYGLAGLSEQYF
TRBV5-4	-	TRBJ2-7	-	TGTGCCAGCAGCTCGAGGACAGTGTCCTCCTACGAGCAGTACTTC	CASSSRTVSSYEQYF
TRBV3-1/TRBV3-2	-	TRBJ2-4	-	TGTGCCAGCAGCCAAGGGGTCAGGGTGATAAACATTCAGTACTTC	CASSQGVRVINIQYF
TRBV9	-	TRBJ1-1	-	TGTGCCAGCAGCGTAGATGTCAGAAACACTGAAGCTTTCTTT	CASSVDVRNTEAFF
TRBV24-1	-	TRBJ1-5	-	TGTGCCACCAGTGATGTAGGAGGGGCGAGTCAGCCCCAGCATTTT	CATSDVGGASQPQHF
TRBV5-8	TRBD1	TRBJ1-5	-	TGTGCCAGCAGCCCCCCTAGGACAGGGGGAGTAGGATTTGGCAATCAGCCCCAGCATTTT	CASSPPRTGGVGFGNQPQHF
TRBV19	-	TRBJ2-1	-	TGTGCCAGTAGCCTTTCCTCGGGACATCACCACAATGAGCAGTTCTTC	CASSLSSGHHHNEQFF
TRBV7-3	TRBD2	TRBJ2-3	-	TGTGCCAGCAGCTTTAGGACTAGCGGGAGTTCAGATACGCAGTATTTT	CASSFRTSGSSDTQYF
TRBV27	TRBD1	TRBJ1-1	-	TGTGCCAGCAGTTTAGGGACAGGGAAGCGCACTGAAGCTTTCTTT	CASSLGTGKRTEAFF
TRBV5-6	-	TRBJ2-7	few	TGTGCCAGCAGTACAGGCTCCTACGAGCAGTACTTC	CASSTGSYEQYF
TRBV5-1	TRBD1	TRBJ1-4	-	TGCGCCAGCAGCTCGGGACAGGGAGGTGAAAAACTGTTTTTT	CASSSGQGGEKLFF
TRBV11-2	-	TRBJ2-7	-	TGTGCCAGCAGCTACGAGGCTCTCGAGCAGTACTTC	CASSYEALEQYF
TRBV2	TRBD2	TRBJ2-3	-	TGTGCCAGCAGGAAAAGGACTAGCGGGGGACGAGATACGCAGTATTTT	CASRKRTSGGRDTQYF
TRBV6-6	TRBD1	TRBJ1-1	-	TGTGCCAGCAGTTATCTGGGACAGGGGAACACTGAAGCTTTCTTT	CASSYLGQGNTEAFF
TRBV19	-	TRBJ2-7	-	TGTGCCAGTACCTTAACAGGGAGCTCCTACGAGCAGTACTTC	CASTLTGSSYEQYF
TRBV7-8	-	TRBJ2-7	-	TGTGCCAGCAGCCCCCAGCGGGAGCAGTACTTC	CASSPQREQYF
TRBV7-8	TRBD1	TRBJ2-3	-	TGTGCCAGCAGCGCGACAGGGCGGGCAGATACGCAGTATTTT	CASSATGRADTQYF
TRBV5-6	TRBD1	TRBJ1-1	-	TGTGCCAGCAGCGCGGCAGACAGGGGGAACACTGAAGCTTTCTTT	CASSAADRGNTEAFF
TRBV19	TRBD1	TRBJ2-5	-	TGTGCCAGTAGTAACCGACCCCGGACAGGTGGAAATCGAGAGACCCAGTACTTC	CASSNRPRTGGNRETQYF
TRBV28	-	TRBJ1-2	-	TGTGCCAGCAGTTCCGGCAGGACAAACTATGGCTACACCTTC	CASSSGRTNYGYTF
TRBV14	-	TRBJ2-3	-	TGTGCCAGCAGCCAAGTTGGCGGGGCGAGCACAGATACGCAGTATTTT	CASSQVGGASTDTQYF
TRBV7-2	-	TRBJ2-3	-	TGTGCCAGCAGCTTTCAGACAGGAAGCACAGATACGCAGTATTTT	CASSFQTGSTDTQYF